This TCR beta chain stems from a study of T-cell reconstitution after alpha-beta-depleted transplantation in children. This clonotype turned up a few times. The CDR3 runs 17 residues. V lost 1 base and J lost 8; bases outside the gene matches: 12. In germline, CDR1 is LGHNA, CDR2 YSLEER. As it was prepared, the TCRbeta library received unique molecular identifiers. TCRdb ran MiXCR on the PCR reads and lists one entry per CDR3 protein. The sample yields fewer than 550,000 distinct CDR3 sequences, roughly 11% seen once. V usage is TRBV4-3 and J usage is TRBJ2-3; 10 bases fit TRBD2. The clonotype was recovered from a female patient aged 2 to 10 who had a stem cell transplant for aplastic anemia, so the T cells may come from the graft donor. Sequencing was performed on PBMCs, mostly from graft donor cells, taken 180 days after TCRalphabeta/CD19-depleted stem cell transplant. CDR3 nucleotide sequence: TGCGCCAGCAGCCAAGGAAGGGCATTGGTAGCGGGGGGTACGCAGTATTTT. It yields the protein CASSQGRALVAGGTQYF.